Listed here is a single TCR beta chain. It has no known antigen specificity. Base qualities are not recorded, but no much larger clone differs from it by a single base. From cysteine to phenylalanine, the CDR3 is 13 amino acids long. Only the CDR3 region is kept as DNA, spanning 39 bases read in frame from base 1. From a lookup of the germline V gene, CDR1 and CDR2 are SGDLS and YYNGEE. The germline V and J ends show losses of 8 bases and 2 bases respectively, and no gene match explains 5 bases of the junction. Library preparation was by the immunoSEQ multiplex PCR assay. Each sample had 85,000 to 100,000 TCR templates assayed by the deep sequencing platform. Genomic DNA extracted from sorted T cells was used for TCRbeta CDR3 sequencing. Turning to the authors' computational methods: The R programming language was used for the clonal analysis of the TCRbeta CDR3 data. Alloreactive CD4+ and CD8+ clones were identified by comparing unstimulated samples to CFSE-low samples taken after the reaction. By matching sequences to the repertoires of sorted unstimulated Treg and non-Treg cells, each alloreactive CD4+ clone was assigned a regulatory or non-regulatory origin. Imported from immuneACCESS, the table was reduced by TCRdb to in-frame sequences with V and J called. These copies leave out some clones; in studies compared against another copy, an unresolved V gene accounts for under half, and the cause of the remainder is not known. The DNA gave D and trimming, while V, J and clone size come from that table. This sample is represented by more than 95,000 clones; 85% to 95% of them were singletons. Together, the top ten hold about 0.62% of the sample.

This sample is drawn from a study of siplizumab effects on memory and regulatory T cells (dated by TCRdb to the late 2010s). Study-wide context: The effect of the anti-CD2 antibody siplizumab on alloreactive T-cell subsets was examined in allogeneic mixed lymphocyte reactions constructed from human PBMCs.

Sorted unstimulated T cells and proliferating T cells recovered from mixed lymphocyte reactions underwent TCRbeta CDR3 sequencing. Fresh whole blood from about 10 HLA-typed healthy donors served as the source for isolating PBMCs. To map where alloreactive clones came from, CD4+ regulatory T cells in the unstimulated state were FACS-sorted. General study outcomes and caveats: Because sequences at frequencies below about 10^-5 were poorly captured, only a minor fraction of alloreactive clones could be mapped back to unstimulated subsets. Roughly 80-97% of proliferating CD4+ or CD8+ clones could not be assigned a naive or memory phenotype. No functional confirmation was obtained for the suppressive function of proliferating Tregs from siplizumab cultures. Compared with memory T cells, unstimulated naive T cells appeared more diverse, and naive cells seemed to make a substantial contribution to the alloresponse. The cumulative frequency of alloreactive sequences traceable to unstimulated CD4+ memory T cells was significantly reduced by siplizumab. Among mappable alloreactive CD4+ clones, the Treg-derived fraction averaged around 69% with siplizumab versus around 29% in control reactions.

Sample: Tregs sorted from blood. The rearranged segments are TRBV9 and TRBJ2-3; 7 nucleotides in the junction match TRBD2. The TCR was taken from a human donor in good health. The CDR3 in this case is CASKRENTDTQYF. The sequenced DNA: TGTGCCAGTAAGCGGGAAAACACAGATACGCAGTATTTT.